This T cell receptor beta chain was profiled in a study of radiation and T cells in renal cell carcinoma. Study-wide results and caveats: Top tumor clonotypes rose in blood 2 weeks post-radiation, then contracted. No pretreatment tumor biopsies were available for baseline clonotypes.

Trimming shortened V by 3 bases and J by 2 bases, and 13 bases separated the two germline ends. This CDR3 spans 16 amino acids. CDR1 and CDR2 (germline): LNHDA, SQIVND (reference sequence). Here immunoSEQ multiplex PCR was the method, and the copy in TCRdb shows in-frame clones only, minus some. The data hold around 130,000 clones, with around 90% observed a single time. As concerns this clone: Antigen unknown.

Indicated time point: blood 2 weeks post-SBRT. Treatment in this sample: 15 Gy SBRT to primary tumor, nephrectomy 4 weeks later. Blood was sampled at baseline, 2 weeks and 4 weeks after SBRT. The tumor was a clear cell renal cell carcinoma. This material consisted of blood, taken from a patient whose treatment included radiotherapy and nephrectomy. The chain couples TRBV19 to TRBJ1-4; D may be TRBD1 (5 bases). This TCR was sampled from a woman between 65 and 79 years old with renal cell carcinoma. The CDR3 is CASSISGLATNEKLFF. Written as DNA, the CDR3 is TGTGCCAGTAGTATCTCAGGGCTTGCTACTAATGAAAAACTGTTTTTT.